This T cell receptor (beta chain) was sequenced in a study of CD8+ T cells in alopecia areata. Whole-study findings and limits: Clarity of TCR sharing across patients fell short of that in mice, possibly HLA-related.

A remark on this clone: Antigen specificity is unknown.

Germline loops: CDR1 SEHNR, CDR2 FQNEAQ (reference sequence). The CDR3 runs to 14 residues. V was trimmed by 2 bases and J by 1 base, leaving 8 bases between them. Reverse transcribed after extraction, RNA yielded cDNA as the sequencing template. Here immunoSEQ multiplex PCR was the method, and the copy in TCRdb shows in-frame clones only, minus some. This table holds about 99,000 clones, 55% found once. Sequencing input: CD4+ T cells sorted from blood. The chain joins TRBV7-9 to TRBJ2-5; weak D call: TRBD2 (5 bases). This receptor was obtained from a human donor in good health. CDR3 region: CASSLRGSQETQYF. The CDR3 DNA follows: TGTGCCAGCAGCTTACGGGGTTCCCAAGAGACCCAGTACTTC.